This entry lists 15 T cell receptor beta chains sequenced from one sample in a study of T cells in women clearing cervical HPV infection. Libraries were prepared by immunoSEQ multiplex PCR; TCRdb keeps only in-frame clonotypes and omits some of them. This sample's table has over 30,000 clones. Sequencing was done on a sample of blood buffy coat. The origin of the receptors is a woman aged 18 to 69 with a cervical HPV16 infection that either progressed to CIN3+ or cleared (not recorded which).

Worth noting for this clone: The read halts 3 residues ahead of the CDR3 end, with the missing end drawn from the germline J gene. V and J are TRBV4-2 and TRBJ1-2; 10 bases match TRBD1. Per germline, CDR1 LGHNA and CDR2 YNFKEQ. The CDR3 spans 15 residues. Partial CDR3 DNA: TGTGCCAGCAGCCTTACCGGGACAGGGGAGAACGGC. Translating it yields CASSLTGTGENG. The whole CDR3 protein reads CASSLTGTGENGYTF.

Points on this clone: The read ends 3 residues before the CDR3 terminus; that terminus is restored from the germline J gene. The chain combines TRBV7-2 with TRBJ2-1; D may be TRBD1 (6 bases). Trimming pared 0 bases from V and 6 bases from J, leaving 18 bases between. This CDR3 is built from 17 residues. Germline V gene sequence: CDR1 SGHTA, CDR2 FQGNSA. The CDR3 is CASSLAQGQSMRNEQFF. The DNA read from the CDR3 is TGTGCCAGCAGCTTAGCGCAGGGACAATCAATGCGCAATGAG.

Points on this clone: The CDR3 end lies 3 residues beyond the end of the read and is filled in from the germline J gene. This chain links TRBV19 with TRBJ2-2; 7 bases fit TRBD1. The CDR3 sequence is 15 residues long. V lost 5 bases to trimming and J lost 1 base; unmatched junction nucleotides: 4. Looked up from germline, CDR1 is LNHDA and CDR2 is SQIVND (reference sequence). CDR3 bases read: TGTGCCAGTAGTCCGGGACAGCTGAACACCGGGGAG. It codes for CASSPGQLNTGE. The full CDR3 reads CASSPGQLNTGELFF.

As for this clone: The CDR3 end lies 3 residues beyond the end of the read and is filled in from the germline J gene. This chain connects TRBV7-9 to TRBJ1-4; 9 nucleotides line up with TRBD1. Germline V CDR1 and CDR2: SEHNR, FQNEAQ (reference sequence). V gave up 5 bases and J gave up 7 bases; unmatched junction bases: 8. The length of the CDR3 is 15 residues. This chain's CDR3 is CASSTSTGGIEKLFF. The sequenced part of the CDR3 DNA is TGTGCCAGCAGCACCTCGACAGGGGGAATTGAAAAA.

To note about this clone: The read ends 3 residues before the CDR3 terminus; that terminus is restored from the germline J gene. The genes are TRBV4-1 and TRBJ1-3, with TRBD1 as a possible D gene (6 bases). V lost 4 bases, J lost 0 bases, and 19 bases lay in between. Germline CDR1 and CDR2: MGHRA and YSYEKL. The CDR3 runs to 18 residues. CDR3 sequence: CASSPGGRTVDSGNTIYF. The DNA read from the CDR3 is TGCGCCAGCAGCCCCGGGGGGCGGACAGTCGACTCTGGAAACACC.

Concerning this clone: Coverage ceases 3 residues before the CDR3 finishes, and the germline J gene fills in the end. The chain carries TRBV20-1 and TRBJ2-2, with a tentative D call TRBD1 (5 bases). Germline V gene sequence: CDR1 DFQATT, CDR2 SNEGSKA (reference sequence). The length of the CDR3 is 16 residues. The CDR3 DNA, read in part, is TGCAGTGCTAGAGAACCAGGCAGGGCAGGTAATTCACCG. Translated, it gives CSAREPGRAGNSP. The full CDR3 protein reads CSAREPGRAGNSPLFF.

CDR3 DNA, as far as it was read: TGTGCCAGCAGCTTGGGGCTTGATCAGCCC. This codes for CASSLGLDQP. The full CDR3 is CASSLGLDQPQHF. The chain employs TRBV5-4 and TRBJ1-5; D call uncertain. Read data end 3 residues before the CDR3 end; the end is taken from the germline J gene. V was shortened by 0 bases and J by 5 bases, with 6 bases between the two germline ends. This CDR3 contains 13 residues. Germline CDR1 is SGHNT and CDR2 is YYREEE (reference sequence). Drawing the rest from reference TRBV5-4 and TRBJ1-5, the complete variable domain is ETGVTQSPTHLIKTRGQQVTLRCSSQSGHNTVSWYQQALGQGPQFIFQYYREEENGRGNFPPRFSGLQFPNYSSELNVNALELDDSALYLCASSLGLDQPQHFGDGTRLSIL.

On this clone itself: The missing CDR3 end, 3 residues past where the read stops, is filled in from the germline J gene. The rearrangement links TRBV9 to TRBJ2-2; D gene unclear. The V and J ends lost 3 bases and 7 bases respectively, with 7 bases between them. The CDR3 totals 12 residues. CDR1 is SGDLS and CDR2 is YYNGEE in the germline V gene. Here the CDR3 reads CASSAYGGELFF. The CDR3 DNA, read in part, is TGTGCCAGCAGCGCTTACGGCGGGGAG.

With respect to this clone: The read halts 3 residues ahead of the CDR3 end, with the missing end drawn from the germline J gene. The chain combines TRBV5-1 with TRBJ2-6, with D perhaps TRBD1 (5 bases). The length of the CDR3 is 15 residues. V was clipped by 3 bases and J by 2 bases, with 9 bases between them. Germline V CDR1 and CDR2: SGHRS, YFSETQ. CDR3: CASSWKTAGANVLTF. The sequenced CDR3 bases are TGCGCCAGCAGCTGGAAGACAGCTGGGGCCAACGTC.

CDR3: CASSTLAGVPYEQYF. CDR3 DNA, as far as it was read: TGTGCCAGTAGTACACTAGCGGGGGTCCCCTACGAG. The chain couples TRBV19 to TRBJ2-7; 11 bases agree with TRBD2. The CDR3 end falls 3 residues outside the read, so it is completed with the germline J gene. The CDR3 has 15 residues. J was trimmed by 2 bases and V by 4 bases; bases with no gene match: 4. CDR1 is LNHDA and CDR2 is SQIVND in the germline V gene (reference sequence).

Details on this clone: The read falls 3 residues short of the CDR3 end, and the missing part is taken from the germline J gene. The chain joins TRBV6-2 or TRBV6-3 to TRBJ2-7; 9 bases are a match to TRBD1. Germline assignment: CDR1 MNHEY and CDR2 SVGEGT. Trimming at V came to 4 bases and at J to 2 bases, leaving 3 bases not matched to a gene. The CDR3 runs to 14 residues. CDR3 DNA (partial): TGTGCCAGCAGTTCTCGGACAGGGGCCTACGAG. This sequence encodes CASSSRTGAYE. The CDR3, in full, reads CASSSRTGAYEQYF.

As concerns this clone: The same CDR3 is also encoded by other DNA sequences in this sample. The CDR3 region is CASSPGTGGRAFF. The covered CDR3 bases are TGTGCCAGCTCACCCGGGACAGGGGGTCGC. This chain uses TRBV18 with TRBJ1-1; 11 nucleotides align to TRBD1. The read stops 3 residues short of the end of the CDR3; the missing end is completed from the germline J gene. The CDR3 runs 13 residues. Germline-derived CDR1 and CDR2 are KGHSH and LQKENI. Looking up the rest from reference TRBV18 and TRBJ1-1 gives the full variable domain: NAGVMQNPRHLVRRRGQEARLRCSPMKGHSHVYWYRQLPEEGLKFMVYLQKENIIDESGMPKERFSAEFPKEGPSILRIQQVVRGDSAAYFCASSPGTGGRAFFGQGTRLTVV.

With regard to this clone: The read gets to within 3 residues of the CDR3 end, and the germline J gene fills in the rest. The chain uses TRBV4-2 and TRBJ1-3, with D possibly being TRBD1 (6 bases). The CDR3 consists of 15 residues. Trimming removed 1 base from V and 2 bases from J, with 9 bases in between. CDR1 is LGHNA, CDR2 YNFKEQ, per germline. The CDR3 sequence: CASSQGPGAGNTIYF. Partial CDR3 DNA: TGTGCCAGCAGCCAAGGGCCAGGGGCTGGAAACACC.

Notes on this clone: The read gets to within 3 residues of the CDR3 end, and the germline J gene fills in the rest. This chain joins TRBV19 and TRBJ1-2; TRBD1 is a possible D gene (6 bases). The CDR3 spans 16 residues. Per germline, CDR1 LNHDA and CDR2 SQIVND (reference sequence). The CDR3 here is CASSNGGGANTDTYTF. Partial CDR3 DNA: TGTGCCAGTAGTAATGGCGGGGGGGCAAATACAGATACC. The full variable domain, its missing parts supplied by reference TRBV19 and TRBJ1-2, is DGGITQSPKYLFRKEGQNVTLSCEQNLNHDAMYWYRQDPGQGLRLIYYSQIVNDFQKGDIAEGYSVSREKKESFPLTVTSAQKNPTAFYLCASSNGGGANTDTYTFGSGTRLTVV.

Concerning this clone itself: The read gets to within 3 residues of the CDR3 end, and the germline J gene fills in the rest. The genes are TRBV18 and TRBJ1-2, with D possibly matching TRBD1 (6 bases). Looked up from germline, CDR1 is KGHSH and CDR2 is LQKENI. CDR3 length equals 15 residues. With 3 bases removed from V and 4 bases from J, the gap between germline ends came to 15 bases. Here the CDR3 reads CASSPPLDRGYGYTF. CDR3 DNA, as far as it was read: TGTGCCAGCTCACCCCCGCTGGACAGAGGCTATGGC.